This is a list of T cell receptor beta chains from one sample in a study of the immune and genomic landscape of osteosarcoma. The data were produced by immunoSEQ multiplex PCR, yet TCRdb's version contains in-frame clones alone and is incomplete. The table lists about 10,000 clones, about 71% of them singletons. The sample was osteosarcoma tumor tissue from the lung. These receptors all stem from a human donor with osteosarcoma. Each CDR3 is given with its conserved first and last residue. Fields, in order: D gene, V gene, J gene, clone size, CDR3 protein, CDR3 DNA. A D gene is named only where the DNA matches it firmly. Clone size is shown for a subset of rows, as once, few, many or a class of expanded clone.

d_call: TRBD2
v_call: TRBV18
j_call: TRBJ2-7
clone_size: NA
cdr3_aa: CASSPPLAGAEQYF
cdr3_nt: TGTGCCAGCTCACCACCGCTAGCGGGAGCGGAGCAGTACTTC

d_call: NA
v_call: TRBV28
j_call: TRBJ1-1
clone_size: NA
cdr3_aa: CASSTMNTEAFF
cdr3_nt: TGTGCCAGCAGTACGATGAACACTGAAGCTTTCTTT

d_call: TRBD1
v_call: TRBV5-6
j_call: TRBJ1-1
clone_size: NA
cdr3_aa: CASSPPIQGDRTEAFF
cdr3_nt: TGTGCCAGCAGCCCCCCGATACAGGGGGATCGCACTGAAGCTTTCTTT

d_call: TRBD1
v_call: TRBV27
j_call: TRBJ1-1
clone_size: few
cdr3_aa: CACRQGTNTEAFF
cdr3_nt: TGTGCCTGCCGACAGGGGACGAACACTGAAGCTTTCTTT

d_call: TRBD1
v_call: TRBV6-9
j_call: TRBJ1-5
clone_size: few
cdr3_aa: CASRKTGRNQPQHF
cdr3_nt: TGTGCCAGCAGAAAGACAGGGAGGAATCAGCCCCAGCATTTT

d_call: TRBD2
v_call: TRBV6-5
j_call: TRBJ2-5
clone_size: NA
cdr3_aa: CASSPLAGLQETQYF
cdr3_nt: TGTGCCAGCAGTCCTTTAGCGGGCCTCCAAGAGACCCAGTACTTC

d_call: NA
v_call: TRBV27
j_call: TRBJ1-2
clone_size: few
cdr3_aa: CASSLTGLRGGYTF
cdr3_nt: TGTGCCAGCAGTCTGACAGGCCTCAGGGGTGGCTACACCTTC

d_call: NA
v_call: TRBV9
j_call: TRBJ2-7
clone_size: NA
cdr3_aa: CASSPNPIFYEQYF
cdr3_nt: TGTGCCAGCAGTCCCAACCCAATCTTCTACGAGCAGTACTTC

d_call: NA
v_call: TRBV2
j_call: TRBJ2-3
clone_size: NA
cdr3_aa: CASSEEAYTDTQYF
cdr3_nt: TGTGCCAGCAGTGAAGAGGCGTACACAGATACGCAGTATTTT

d_call: NA
v_call: TRBV10-3
j_call: TRBJ1-5
clone_size: NA
cdr3_aa: CASRKTGRNQPQHF
cdr3_nt: TGTGCCAGCAGGAAAACAGGGAGAAATCAGCCCCAGCATTTT

d_call: NA
v_call: TRBV6-1
j_call: TRBJ2-3
clone_size: NA
cdr3_aa: CATGLGGGRPDTQYF
cdr3_nt: TGTGCCACCGGTTTGGGGGGAGGCCGCCCAGATACGCAGTATTTT

d_call: TRBD1
v_call: TRBV4-1
j_call: TRBJ2-7
clone_size: NA
cdr3_aa: CASSPHDWPGTGSIHEQYF
cdr3_nt: TGCGCCAGCTCCCCACATGACTGGCCCGGGACAGGGAGTATCCACGAGCAGTACTTC

d_call: TRBD2
v_call: TRBV6-1
j_call: TRBJ2-3
clone_size: NA
cdr3_aa: CASSDGRATDTQYF
cdr3_nt: TGTGCCAGCAGTGACGGGAGGGCCACAGATACGCAGTATTTT

d_call: TRBD1
v_call: TRBV6-5
j_call: TRBJ1-5
clone_size: NA
cdr3_aa: CASSYPDRESNQPQHF
cdr3_nt: TGTGCCAGCAGTTACCCGGACAGGGAAAGCAATCAGCCCCAGCATTTT

d_call: NA
v_call: TRBV5-1
j_call: TRBJ1-2
clone_size: few
cdr3_aa: CASQDSREDGYTF
cdr3_nt: TGCGCCAGCCAAGACTCCCGGGAGGACGGCTACACCTTC

d_call: TRBD1
v_call: TRBV6-1
j_call: TRBJ2-5
clone_size: NA
cdr3_aa: CASSGETGGAETQYF
cdr3_nt: TGTGCCAGCAGCGGGGAGACAGGGGGCGCGGAGACCCAGTACTTC

d_call: NA
v_call: TRBV7-2
j_call: TRBJ2-5
clone_size: NA
cdr3_aa: CASSIAGQETQYF
cdr3_nt: TGTGCCAGCAGCATTGCAGGCCAAGAGACCCAGTACTTC

d_call: NA
v_call: TRBV6-6
j_call: TRBJ2-5
clone_size: NA
cdr3_aa: CASSYAGTPGETQYF
cdr3_nt: TGTGCCAGCAGTTACGCCGGGACCCCAGGCGAGACCCAGTACTTC

d_call: NA
v_call: TRBV27
j_call: TRBJ2-6
clone_size: NA
cdr3_aa: CASRSGSSGANVLTF
cdr3_nt: TGTGCCAGCAGGAGCGGCAGCTCTGGGGCCAACGTCCTGACTTTC

d_call: NA
v_call: TRBV7-9
j_call: TRBJ2-1
clone_size: NA
cdr3_aa: CASSLAGSYNEQFF
cdr3_nt: TGTGCCAGCAGCTTAGCGGGATCCTACAATGAGCAGTTCTTC

d_call: TRBD2
v_call: TRBV5-1
j_call: TRBJ2-3
clone_size: NA
cdr3_aa: CASSLTSGSSDTQYF
cdr3_nt: TGCGCCAGCAGCTTGACTAGCGGGAGTTCAGATACGCAGTATTTT

d_call: NA
v_call: TRBV7-9
j_call: TRBJ2-5
clone_size: NA
cdr3_aa: CASSLGGPKETQYF
cdr3_nt: TGTGCCAGCAGCTTAGGAGGTCCAAAAGAGACCCAGTACTTC

d_call: NA
v_call: TRBV7-8
j_call: TRBJ1-1
clone_size: NA
cdr3_aa: CASSSTGAYTEAFF
cdr3_nt: TGTGCCAGCAGCTCAACAGGAGCCTACACTGAAGCTTTCTTT

d_call: NA
v_call: TRBV2
j_call: TRBJ1-3
clone_size: once
cdr3_aa: CGGPLRPRPTIYF
cdr3_nt: TGTGGAGGACCATTGAGACCCCGGCCCACCATATATTTT

d_call: TRBD1
v_call: TRBV19
j_call: TRBJ1-1
clone_size: NA
cdr3_aa: CASSTTGDTEAFF
cdr3_nt: TGTGCCAGTAGCACAACAGGGGACACTGAAGCTTTCTTT

d_call: TRBD2
v_call: TRBV5-1
j_call: TRBJ2-1
clone_size: NA
cdr3_aa: CASRFGLRGDEQFF
cdr3_nt: TGCGCCAGCAGATTCGGACTCCGGGGGGATGAGCAGTTCTTC

d_call: TRBD1
v_call: TRBV6-5
j_call: TRBJ1-2
clone_size: NA
cdr3_aa: CASSTGGYPYGYTF
cdr3_nt: TGTGCCAGCAGTACAGGGGGCTACCCCTATGGCTACACCTTC

d_call: TRBD1
v_call: TRBV16
j_call: TRBJ1-1
clone_size: NA
cdr3_aa: CASSQLQGMNTEAFF
cdr3_nt: TGTGCCAGCAGCCAACTACAGGGGATGAACACTGAAGCTTTCTTT

d_call: NA
v_call: TRBV2
j_call: TRBJ1-2
clone_size: NA
cdr3_aa: CASSEAGTYLPRSSNYGYTF
cdr3_nt: TGTGCCAGCAGTGAAGCGGGGACATACTTACCCCGTTCCAGTAACTATGGCTACACCTTC

d_call: TRBD2
v_call: TRBV30
j_call: TRBJ2-1
clone_size: NA
cdr3_aa: CAWSRTSLHEQFF
cdr3_nt: TGTGCCTGGAGTCGGACTAGCCTACATGAGCAGTTCTTC

d_call: TRBD2
v_call: TRBV9
j_call: TRBJ2-1
clone_size: NA
cdr3_aa: CASSPFAKSGSIMYNEQFF
cdr3_nt: TGTGCCAGCAGCCCCTTCGCGAAGAGCGGGAGTATTATGTACAATGAGCAGTTCTTC

d_call: NA
v_call: TRBV9
j_call: TRBJ1-2
clone_size: NA
cdr3_aa: CASSVGGADYGYTF
cdr3_nt: TGTGCCAGCAGCGTAGGGGGGGCAGATTATGGCTACACCTTC

d_call: TRBD2
v_call: TRBV18
j_call: TRBJ2-3
clone_size: NA
cdr3_aa: CASSPKAGSTDTQYF
cdr3_nt: TGTGCCAGCTCACCAAAAGCGGGGTCCACAGATACGCAGTATTTT

d_call: NA
v_call: TRBV9
j_call: TRBJ2-7
clone_size: few
cdr3_aa: CASSVGGTNYEQYF
cdr3_nt: TGTGCCAGCAGCGTAGGTGGGACGAACTACGAGCAGTACTTC

d_call: TRBD1
v_call: TRBV29-1
j_call: TRBJ2-2
clone_size: NA
cdr3_aa: CSAKGQGDTGELFF
cdr3_nt: TGCAGCGCAAAGGGACAGGGGGACACCGGGGAGCTGTTTTTT

d_call: NA
v_call: TRBV19
j_call: TRBJ1-5
clone_size: few
cdr3_aa: CASSGVHNQPQHF
cdr3_nt: TGTGCCAGTAGTGGGGTCCACAATCAGCCCCAGCATTTT

d_call: TRBD2
v_call: TRBV29-1
j_call: TRBJ2-7
clone_size: NA
cdr3_aa: CSVEASGGRFEYF
cdr3_nt: TGCAGCGTTGAAGCTAGCGGGGGCCGGTTTGAGTACTTC

d_call: NA
v_call: TRBV10-3
j_call: TRBJ2-3
clone_size: NA
cdr3_aa: CAIGTASLVGTDTQYF
cdr3_nt: TGTGCCATCGGGACTGCCTCTTTGGTTGGCACAGATACGCAGTATTTT

d_call: NA
v_call: TRBV6-5
j_call: TRBJ2-3
clone_size: once
cdr3_aa: CASSYSQGTDTQYF
cdr3_nt: TGTGCCAGCAGTTACAGTCAGGGCACAGATACGCAGTATTTT

d_call: NA
v_call: TRBV9
j_call: TRBJ2-2
clone_size: NA
cdr3_aa: CASSADSRGGGELFF
cdr3_nt: TGTGCCAGCAGCGCCGATTCCAGGGGAGGCGGGGAGCTGTTTTTT

d_call: TRBD1
v_call: TRBV6-1
j_call: TRBJ2-6
clone_size: NA
cdr3_aa: CASSEDRGSGANVLTF
cdr3_nt: TGTGCCAGCAGTGAAGACAGGGGCTCTGGGGCCAACGTCCTGACTTTC